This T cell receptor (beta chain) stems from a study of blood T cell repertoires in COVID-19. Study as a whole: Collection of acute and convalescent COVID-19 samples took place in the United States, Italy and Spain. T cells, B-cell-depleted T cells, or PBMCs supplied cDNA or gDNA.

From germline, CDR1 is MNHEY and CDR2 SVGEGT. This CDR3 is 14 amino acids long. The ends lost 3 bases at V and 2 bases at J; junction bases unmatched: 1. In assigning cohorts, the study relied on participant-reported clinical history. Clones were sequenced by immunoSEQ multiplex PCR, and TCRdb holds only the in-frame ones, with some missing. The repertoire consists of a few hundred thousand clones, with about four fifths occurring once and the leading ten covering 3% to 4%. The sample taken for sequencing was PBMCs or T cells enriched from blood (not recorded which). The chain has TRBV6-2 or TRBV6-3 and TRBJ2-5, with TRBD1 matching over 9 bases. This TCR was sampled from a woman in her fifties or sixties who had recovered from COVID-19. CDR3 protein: CASSYDRGQETQYF. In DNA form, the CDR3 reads TGTGCCAGCAGTTATGACAGGGGGCAAGAGACCCAGTACTTC.